The 14 T cell receptor beta chains presented below share a single source sample, sequenced in a study of cytomegalovirus exposure and HLA in healthy donors. The PCR used 60 Vbeta and 13 Jbeta primers. Assay: immunoSEQ multiplex PCR; the TCRdb copy retains only in-frame clones and omits some. Of tens of thousands of clones detected, approximately 60% appear once; the ten largest clones hold about 22%. The sample comprised PBMCs. All receptors derive from a woman aged 45-65 years in good health and CMV-seropositive.

A remark on this clone: Other DNA sequences of this sample code for an identical CDR3. The rearrangement links TRBV5-6 to TRBJ1-5, with D hard to call. The CDR3 has 15 amino acids. Germline V gives CDR1 SGHDT, CDR2 YYEEEE. With 0 bases removed from V and 0 bases from J, the gap between germline ends came to 7 bases. The CDR3 coding sequence is TGTGCCAGCAGCTTGGCGGGTGATAGCAATCAGCCCCAGCATTTT. Translating gives CASSLAGDSNQPQHF.

The chain couples TRBV7-8 to TRBJ2-1; TRBD2 agrees at 10 bases. V lost 5 bases to trimming and J lost 8 bases; unmatched junction nucleotides: 9. Germline V gene sequence: CDR1 SGHVS, CDR2 FQNEAQ. The CDR3 has 15 residues. The CDR3: CASSQSGGASYEQFF. For the CDR3, the DNA is TGTGCCAGCAGCCAGAGCGGGGGGGCCAGTTATGAGCAGTTCTTC.

This clone was recorded a few times. The rearrangement uses TRBV29-1 and TRBJ1-2; 10 bases align to TRBD1. CDR1 and CDR2 (germline): SQVTM, ANQGSEA. Losses at the gene ends were 7 bases for V and 4 bases for J; bases not matched to a gene: 9. The CDR3 sequence is 14 residues long. As DNA, the CDR3 is TGCAGCGCCTCGACAGGGGGCGTTCTCTATGGCTACACCTTC. This codes for CSASTGGVLYGYTF.

The chain links TRBV28 to TRBJ2-3, with D uncertain. This CDR3 comprises 15 residues. V was shortened by 3 bases and J by 2 bases, with 12 bases between the two germline ends. Per the germline V gene, CDR1 is MDHEN and CDR2 is SYDVKM. CDR3 protein: CASSFTGYLTDTQYF. CDR3 sequence (DNA): TGTGCCAGCAGTTTTACCGGGTACCTCACAGATACGCAGTATTTT.

Ten or more counts support this clone. V is TRBV10-1 and J is TRBJ2-5; D may be TRBD2 (5 bases). Germline-derived CDR1 and CDR2 are WNHNN and SYGVQD (reference sequence). The CDR3 has 13 residues. V gave up 4 bases and J gave up 4 bases, with 10 bases separating them. The DNA of the CDR3 is TGCGCCAGCAGTGGGACTCGGGGAGAGACCCAGTACTTC. It yields the protein CASSGTRGETQYF.

The genes are TRBV7-2 and TRBJ2-7, with D possibly matching TRBD1 (7 bases). CDR1 SGHTA and CDR2 FQGNSA come from the germline V gene. With 4 bases removed from V and 0 bases from J, the gap between germline ends came to 19 bases. This CDR3 spans 17 amino acids. The CDR3 protein is CASSSQSGGWGSYEQYF. Written as DNA, the CDR3 is TGTGCCAGCAGCTCACAATCAGGGGGGTGGGGCTCCTACGAGCAGTACTTC. Full variable domain (remainder filled in from reference TRBV7-2 and TRBJ2-7): GAGVSQSPSNKVTEKGKDVELRCDPISGHTALYWYRQSLGQGLEFLIYFQGNSAPDKSGLPSDRFSAERTGGSVSTLTIQRTQQEDSAVYLCASSSQSGGWGSYEQYFGPGTRLTVT.

This chain joins TRBV4-3 and TRBJ1-2; 9 bases are shared with TRBD1. The V gene's germline CDR1 is LGHNA and CDR2 YSLEER. The CDR3 is 17 residues long. Trimming removed 1 base from V and 7 bases from J; junction bases left unmatched: 13. CDR3: CASSQGHYRGQGSGYTF. Here the CDR3 DNA reads TGCGCCAGCAGCCAAGGACATTATAGGGGACAGGGTAGTGGCTACACCTTC.

The chain joins TRBV7-9 to TRBJ2-3; 7 bases fit TRBD1. Germline loops: CDR1 SEHNR, CDR2 FQNEAQ (reference sequence). This CDR3 has 14 residues. V dropped 3 bases and J dropped 3; count of bases not matched to a gene: 3. CDR3 in amino acids: CASSFDRATDTQYF. The CDR3 DNA reads TGTGCCAGCAGCTTCGACAGGGCTACAGATACGCAGTATTTT.

This chain links TRBV30 with TRBJ1-2, with D possibly being TRBD1 (5 bases). The CDR3 extends over 14 amino acids. CDR1 is GTSNPN, CDR2 SVGIG, per germline (reference sequence). The V and J ends lost 0 bases and 7 bases respectively, with 15 bases between them. The CDR3 here is CAWSVQEWRGGYTF. The CDR3 bases are TGTGCCTGGAGTGTACAAGAGTGGAGGGGTGGCTACACCTTC.

This clone was counted a few times. The V call is TRBV2, the J call TRBJ2-2, with 8 bases identical to TRBD2. V lost 8 bases, J lost 2 bases, and 7 bases stayed unmatched. This CDR3 has 15 amino acids. Germline lookup yields CDR1 SNHLY and CDR2 FYNNEI. In nucleotides, the CDR3 is TGTGCCAGCGAGGGCAGCGGGGGTAACACCGGGGAGCTGTTTTTT. Translation gives CASEGSGGNTGELFF.

J is TRBJ1-2 and V is TRBV19; 8 bases fit TRBD1. Germline V gives CDR1 LNHDA, CDR2 SQIVND (reference sequence). This CDR3 has 16 amino acids. J gave up 4 bases and V 4 bases, and 11 bases lay outside the gene matches. The CDR3 spells CASSTFRTGSTYGYTF. CDR3 in DNA: TGTGCCAGTAGTACCTTCCGGACAGGGTCCACCTATGGCTACACCTTC.

This rearrangement joins TRBV11-2 to TRBJ1-2; tentatively, D is TRBD1 (6 bases). This CDR3 region has 13 residues. CDR1 is SGHAT, CDR2 FQNNGV, per germline. V lost 5 bases and J 2 bases, leaving 9 bases between the germline ends. The CDR3 coding sequence is TGTGCCAGCAGCCCGGGACACAACTATGGCTACACCTTC. As protein: CASSPGHNYGYTF.

This clone has just a few counts. The CDR3 sequence is CASRTSGEDTQYF. Here the CDR3 DNA reads TGTGCCAGCAGAACTAGCGGGGAAGATACGCAGTATTTT. The chain joins TRBV6-6 to TRBJ2-3, with 10 bases fitting TRBD2. This CDR3 region has 13 residues. CDR1 is MNHNY, CDR2 SVGAGI, per germline (reference sequence). The J segment lost 5 bases and the V segment lost 6 bases, leaving 2 bases of the junction unmatched.

The J gene is TRBJ1-2, the V gene TRBV6-5; TRBD1 is a possible D gene (5 bases). CDR3 length: 13 amino acids. The ends were cut back, 7 bases at V and 2 bases at J, with 11 bases in the middle. Germline CDR1 and CDR2: MNHEY and SVGAGI. The CDR3 loop is CASTTGGNYGYTF. CDR3 nucleotides: TGTGCCAGCACCACGGGGGGGAACTATGGCTACACCTTC.